This paragraph covers one T cell receptor beta chain sequence. No antigen is known for it. Per-nucleotide qualities are absent, and no much larger clonotype sits a single base away. The source of the sample is a study of blood T cell repertoires in COVID-19 (TCRdb year 2020). About the study as a whole: Samples covering the acute and convalescent phases of COVID-19 were provided by collaborators in the United States, Italy and Spain. The material from the prospective study consisted of cDNA or gDNA derived from T cells, B-cell-depleted T cells, or PBMCs. Deeply sampled blood TCRbeta repertoires from subjects exposed to, actively infected with, or recovered from COVID-19 were included in the dataset. The repertoires were made available in a free public database intended to serve as a resource for research on the immune response to SARS-CoV-2. Samples came from the ongoing ImmuneRACE study (first 160 participants) plus 1,254 subjects from 6 global collaborators. Sample metadata almost always included a de-identified subject ID, COVID-19 status, age in years and sex. Where available, HLA class I and class II types were taken from metadata supplied by the sample provider and were not determined by assay-based typing. Paper-wide results and their limitations: Clinical and demographic metadata were provided uncurated, with the amount varying by source and participant.

Each collaborating institution followed its own protocols to collect whole blood in K2EDTA tubes. Collaborator samples were shipped for TCRbeta analysis as frozen whole blood, isolated PBMCs, or DNA extracted from either sample type. Based on the germline V gene, the CDR1 and CDR2 sequences are LGHNA and YNFKEQ. The CDR3 measures 23 amino acids from cysteine to phenylalanine. Only CDR3 DNA is held: 69 bases, read in frame from base 1. Ends trimmed: V by 4 bases, J by 1 base; bases unmatched to a gene: 25. The immunoSEQ Assay, a bias-controlled multiplex PCR, was used to amplify TCRbeta CDR3 regions from genomic DNA. The authors' pipeline ran thus. Nucleated cell counts per sample were estimated from amplification of reference gene primers within the assay. Sequence reads were collapsed and filtered to measure the absolute abundance of every unique TCRbeta CDR3 rearrangement. For each sample, productive Simpson clonality was calculated by taking the square root of Simpson's diversity index across productive rearrangements. TCRdb holds this immuneACCESS table with in-frame rearrangements only. Some clones are missing; in checked studies, unresolved V genes explain under half, and the rest has no known cause. The D gene and trimming were derived from the DNA, and the V and J assignments and clone size from that table. The sample data list 70,000 or so clones, and around 86% of these were observed just once. Together, the top ten hold around 2.9% of the sample.

The TCR sequence derives from an elderly man with acute or convalescent COVID-19. The V and J segments used are TRBV4-2 and TRBJ2-6, with TRBD1 identical over 7 junction bases. Sequenced: peripheral blood. The CDR3 protein: CASSPETLLTQGKWRSGANVLTF. The nucleotide sequence reads as follows: TGTGCCAGCAGCCCAGAAACCTTGTTAACACAGGGGAAATGGAGGTCTGGGGCCAACGTCCTGACTTTC.